The 32 T cell receptor beta chains below all came from one sample that was sequenced in a study of shared T cell receptors in the human thymus. Profiled with immunoSEQ multiplex PCR; TCRdb holds only in-frame clones, not every one. The sample has about 660,000 clones, more than 75% seen once; the top ten hold 0.0095% to 0.013%. The same sample was also used in a study of human thymus T cells.

Sequencing was done on a sample of thymocytes. These receptor sequences come from a boy less than two years old with a congenital heart defect.

The CDR3 region has the DNA TGTGCCAGCAGTCCCCTTAGCGGGAGTGACAGAGATACGCAGTATTTT. It codes for CASSPLSGSDRDTQYF. The rearrangement uses TRBV6-4 and TRBJ2-3, with 9 positions matching TRBD2. This CDR3 comprises 16 residues. CDR1 and CDR2 (germline): MRHNA, SNTAGT. V shed 5 bases, J shed 5 bases, and the junction held 11 bases outside the gene matches.

For this clone: The junction departs from germline at one end; a sequencing error may be responsible. CDR3 amino acids: CASSSRVGQNPNKQFF. Here the CDR3 DNA reads TGTGCCAGCAGTTCACGTGTTGGGCAAAACCCCAATAAGCAGTTCTTC. The rearrangement joins TRBV25-1 to TRBJ2-1; no firm D call. The CDR3 runs to 16 residues. Germline V lookup: CDR1 MGHDK, CDR2 SYGVNS.

The rearrangement uses TRBV20-1 and TRBJ2-7; TRBD2 matches at 11 bases. Losses at the gene ends were 6 bases for V and 13 bases for J; bases not matched to a gene: 5. The CDR3 is 10 residues long. Germline CDR1 is DFQATT and CDR2 is SNEGSKA (reference sequence). The DNA of the CDR3 is TGCAGTGCGTCCGGGACTAGCGGATACTTC. It translates to CSASGTSGYF.

The genes are TRBV7-2 and TRBJ2-7; a weak D match, TRBD2 (6 bases). This CDR3 spans 15 amino acids. V was shortened by 4 bases and J by 2 bases, with 15 bases between the two germline ends. The germline CDR1 and CDR2 sequences are SGHTA and FQGNSA. CDR3 protein: CASSSPGGSTYEQYF. The CDR3 DNA sequence: TGTGCCAGCAGCTCCCCCGGGGGTTCCACCTACGAGCAGTACTTC.

The genes are TRBV30 and TRBJ2-7; 11 bases are shared with TRBD1. CDR1 is GTSNPN and CDR2 is SVGIG in the germline V gene (reference sequence). The CDR3 spans 16 residues. V was pared by 0 bases and J by 3 bases, with 7 bases of the junction left unmatched. This CDR3 is CAWSVLDRGRSYEQYF. The CDR3 nucleotides are TGTGCCTGGAGTGTACTGGACAGGGGGCGAAGCTACGAGCAGTACTTC.

The chain has TRBV10-3 and TRBJ2-7; 7 nucleotides agree with TRBD1. The CDR3 has 14 amino acids. Germline CDR1 is ENHRY and CDR2 is SYGVKD. Trimming at V came to 5 bases and at J to 5 bases, leaving 9 bases not matched to a gene. The CDR3 loop reads CAISTSDRRNEQYF. The CDR3 nucleotides are TGTGCCATCAGTACCTCGGACAGGAGGAACGAGCAGTACTTC.

This clone occurred a few times. This sequence joins TRBV19 and TRBJ1-5; 8 positions match TRBD1. Germline lookup yields CDR1 LNHDA and CDR2 SQIVND (reference sequence). V lost 3 bases to trimming and J lost 5 bases; unmatched junction nucleotides: 3. This CDR3 has 14 amino acids. CDR3 bases: TGTGCCAGTAGTATCGAGACAGGGGATCAGCCCCAGCATTTT. Translated, it gives CASSIETGDQPQHF.

The V call is TRBV7-8, the J call TRBJ1-3; D ambiguous. Germline CDR1 reads SGHVS; CDR2 reads FQNEAQ. The CDR3 runs to 15 residues. The V end was cut by 2 bases, the J end by 5 bases, with 13 bases between. CDR3 sequence (DNA): TGTGCCAGCAGCTTAAGACCCGAAGCGAGAAACACCATATATTTT. This translates into CASSLRPEARNTIYF.

This chain uses TRBV5-1 with TRBJ2-2; TRBD1 matches 10 bases. V was pared by 4 bases and J by 3 bases, with 6 bases of the junction left unmatched. Looked up from germline, CDR1 is SGHRS and CDR2 is YFSETQ. This CDR3 spans 16 amino acids. This CDR3 reads CASSPGTGVHTGELFF. The CDR3, as DNA: TGCGCCAGCAGCCCCGGGACAGGGGTTCACACCGGGGAGCTGTTTTTT.

The rearrangement joins TRBV5-4 to TRBJ1-2; 8 positions agree with TRBD1. Trimming at V came to 9 bases and at J to 8 bases, leaving 15 bases not matched to a gene. Germline V lookup: CDR1 SGHNT, CDR2 YYREEE (reference sequence). CDR3 length: 14 amino acids. The CDR3 loop is CATTTSDRGEGYTF. Written as DNA, the CDR3 is TGTGCCACCACTACATCAGACAGGGGTGAGGGCTACACCTTC.

The rearrangement links TRBV2 to TRBJ1-2; no definite D call. Trimming stripped 6 bases from V and 7 bases from J, with 12 bases between. The CDR3 has 12 amino acids. CDR1 SNHLY and CDR2 FYNNEI come from the germline V gene. Here the CDR3 DNA reads TGTGCCAGCAGCCCCGACTGGGTTGGCTACACCTTC. This gives the protein CASSPDWVGYTF.

The chain links TRBV2 to TRBJ2-4; 7 positions match TRBD1. Trimming cost V 3 bases and J 0 bases; bases outside gene matches: 11. The CDR3 sequence is 18 residues long. The germline V gene has CDR1 SNHLY and CDR2 FYNNEI. CDR3 in amino acids: CASSDMGQNPLAKNIQYF. CDR3 nucleotide sequence: TGTGCCAGCAGTGATATGGGACAGAACCCGCTAGCCAAAAACATTCAGTACTTC. Full variable domain (outside the CDR3, taken from reference TRBV2 and TRBJ2-4): EPEVTQTPSHQVTQMGQEVILRCVPISNHLYFYWYRQILGQKVEFLVSFYNNEISEKSEIFDDQFSVERPDGSNFTLKIRSTKLEDSAMYFCASSDMGQNPLAKNIQYFGAGTRLSVL.

This clone was recorded only once. The chain employs TRBV6-5 and TRBJ2-7, with 7 bases fitting TRBD1. Germline V lookup: CDR1 MNHEY, CDR2 SVGAGI. There are 15 residues in the CDR3. The junction had 9 bases not matched to a gene; V was cut back by 4 bases and J by 3 bases. The CDR3 region is CASSSDRQGDYEQYF. Written as DNA, the CDR3 is TGTGCCAGCAGTTCCGACAGGCAGGGGGACTACGAGCAGTACTTC.

The V call is TRBV11-2, the J call TRBJ2-7, with D perhaps matching TRBD2 (5 bases). V dropped 2 bases and J dropped 3 bases, with 11 bases sitting between them. The germline V gene has CDR1 SGHAT and CDR2 FQNNGV. This CDR3 spans 14 amino acids. This chain's CDR3 is CASSLIHGDYEQYF. In nucleotides, the CDR3 is TGTGCCAGCAGCTTAATCCACGGGGACTACGAGCAGTACTTC. Based on the CDR3 plus reference TRBV11-2 and TRBJ2-7, the full variable domain is EAGVAQSPRYKIIEKRQSVAFWCNPISGHATLYWYQQILGQGPKLLIQFQNNGVVDDSQLPKDRFSAERLKGVDSTLKIQPAKLEDSAVYLCASSLIHGDYEQYFGPGTRLTVT.

The rearrangement joins TRBV5-1 to TRBJ2-1; TRBD2 might be the D (6 bases). Germline CDR1 and CDR2: SGHRS and YFSETQ. The CDR3 loop spans 17 amino acids. Between the trimmed V and J ends, which lost 4 bases and 4 bases, there was a span of 21 bases. The CDR3 DNA reads as TGCGCCAGCAGCCGCCCCAACAGAGCGGGCGATTACAATGAGCAGTTCTTC. Its protein product is CASSRPNRAGDYNEQFF. The whole variable domain, remainder taken from reference TRBV5-1 and TRBJ2-1, is KAGVTQTPRYLIKTRGQQVTLSCSPISGHRSVSWYQQTPGQGLQFLFEYFSETQRNKGNFPGRFSGRQFSNSRSEMNVSTLELGDSALYLCASSRPNRAGDYNEQFFGPGTRLTVL.

This clone was seen more than once but under ten times. The chain couples TRBV4-1 to TRBJ2-3, with a tentative D call TRBD2 (6 bases). The CDR3 has 16 amino acids. Germline V CDR1 and CDR2: MGHRA, YSYEKL. Trimming removed 0 bases at V and 4 bases at J, with 14 bases between. The CDR3 is CASSQDSRETPDTQYF. CDR3 nucleotides: TGCGCCAGCAGCCAAGATTCCCGGGAGACGCCAGATACGCAGTATTTT.

This chain links TRBV28 with TRBJ2-7, with D perhaps TRBD2 (5 bases). The CDR3 runs 13 residues. Per the germline V gene, CDR1 is MDHEN and CDR2 is SYDVKM. V lost 7 bases, J lost 2 bases, and 12 bases lay in between. The DNA of the CDR3 is TGTGCCAGCACTTGGACTCGGCCCTACGAGCAGTACTTC. This gives the protein CASTWTRPYEQYF.

V gene TRBV18 combines with J gene TRBJ2-3, with TRBD1 matching 10 bases. Trimming took 3 bases from V and 6 from J; bases not matched to a gene: 9. The germline V gene encodes CDR1 KGHSH and CDR2 LQKENI. CDR3 length: 16 amino acids. The CDR3 bases are TGTGCCAGCTCACCCTCCCCGGGACAGGGGACCGATACGCAGTATTTT. Translating gives CASSPSPGQGTDTQYF.

The chain employs TRBV7-9 and TRBJ2-2, with TRBD2 matching over 7 bases. The CDR3 totals 16 residues. Germline-derived CDR1 and CDR2 are SEHNR and FQNEAQ (reference sequence). The V gene end was trimmed by 5 bases and the J gene end by 2 bases; junction bases not matched to a gene: 8. In DNA form, the CDR3 reads TGTGCCAGCAGCCTAACTAGCGCTTTTAACACCGGGGAGCTGTTTTTT. It yields the protein CASSLTSAFNTGELFF.

The chain combines TRBV11-2 with TRBJ2-1, with 11 nucleotides matching TRBD2. V lost 5 bases, J lost 3 bases, and 12 bases stayed unmatched. There are 18 residues in the CDR3. From germline, CDR1 is SGHAT and CDR2 FQNNGV. DNA for the CDR3: TGTGCCAGCAGCCGACCCCCACGGGGACTAGCGGTCTACAATGAGCAGTTCTTC. Translated, it gives CASSRPPRGLAVYNEQFF.

The chain carries TRBV7-9 and TRBJ2-2, with a tentative D call TRBD1 (6 bases). Germline loops: CDR1 SEHNR, CDR2 FQNEAQ (reference sequence). The CDR3 consists of 15 residues. V was trimmed by 7 bases and J by 1 base, leaving 13 bases between them. For the CDR3, the DNA is TGTGCCAGCACCAAACAGGGTTTGAACACCGGGGAGCTGTTTTTT. Its protein product is CASTKQGLNTGELFF.

The rearrangement links TRBV5-4 to TRBJ1-2, with 8 bases fitting TRBD1. The CDR3 covers 15 residues. Trimming cost V 3 bases and J 5 bases; bases outside gene matches: 9. Germline loops: CDR1 SGHNT, CDR2 YYREEE (reference sequence). DNA for the CDR3: TGTGCCAGCAGCTCCCGACGGACAGGGACTTATGGCTACACCTTC. It codes for CASSSRRTGTYGYTF.

The J gene is TRBJ2-5, the V gene TRBV4-1; the match to TRBD2 covers 8 bases. The CDR3 extends over 15 amino acids. The trim removed 1 base at V and 7 bases at J, leaving 8 bases unmatched. Germline lookup yields CDR1 MGHRA and CDR2 YSYEKL. The CDR3 DNA reads TGCGCCAGCAGCCAAGTTTTTTGGACTAGCCCGACCCAGTACTTC. Its protein is CASSQVFWTSPTQYF.

The chain has TRBV4-3 and TRBJ1-1; tentatively, D is TRBD1 (6 bases). Trimming cost V 4 bases and J 1 base, with 10 bases left between them. Germline CDR1 reads LGHNA; CDR2 reads YSLEER. This CDR3 contains 14 residues. This CDR3 reads CASSPRGGNTEAFF. The CDR3 DNA reads as TGCGCCAGCAGCCCAAGGGGGGGGAACACTGAAGCTTTCTTT.

The V and J genes are TRBV12-5 and TRBJ1-4; 10 bases are a match to TRBD1. Germline CDR1 and CDR2: LGHNT and FRNRAP. V lost 4 bases and J lost 5; bases outside the gene matches: 1. This CDR3 has 14 amino acids. CDR3 protein: CASGSGQGNEKLFF. DNA for the CDR3: TGTGCTAGTGGTTCGGGACAGGGGAATGAAAAACTGTTTTTT.

The chain combines TRBV20-1 with TRBJ1-2, with D possibly TRBD1 on 6 matching bases. Trimming cost V 6 bases and J 7 bases, with 12 bases left between them. Per the germline V gene, CDR1 is DFQATT and CDR2 is SNEGSKA (reference sequence). The CDR3 covers 11 residues. DNA of the CDR3: TGCAGTGCCTGCACAGGGTGTGGCTACACCTTC. Protein product: CSACTGCGYTF.

This rearrangement joins TRBV4-1 to TRBJ2-5; perhaps TRBD2 as D (6 bases). The V gene's germline CDR1 is MGHRA and CDR2 YSYEKL. The CDR3 has 15 amino acids. Trimming pared 0 bases from V and 0 bases from J, leaving 8 bases between. CDR3 nucleotide sequence: TGCGCCAGCAGCCAAGAACGGAGGGACCAAGAGACCCAGTACTTC. This codes for CASSQERRDQETQYF.

The chain recombines TRBV5-6 with TRBJ1-5; TRBD1 aligns across 7 bases. V was pared by 0 bases and J by 3 bases, with 6 bases of the junction left unmatched. CDR3 length: 16 amino acids. Germline V gene lookup returns CDR1 SGHDT and CDR2 YYEEEE. The CDR3 sequence: CASSLAAGQPNQPQHF. Written as DNA, the CDR3 is TGTGCCAGCAGCTTGGCCGCGGGACAGCCCAATCAGCCCCAGCATTTT. The entire variable domain, with the rest obtained from reference TRBV5-6 and TRBJ1-5, is as follows: DAGVTQSPTHLIKTRGQQVTLRCSPKSGHDTVSWYQQALGQGPQFIFQYYEEEERQRGNFPDRFSGHQFPNYSSELNVNALLLGDSALYLCASSLAAGQPNQPQHFGDGTRLSIL.

The CDR3 loop is CAIRSQLTSGRARELFF. The CDR3 DNA sequence: TGTGCCATCAGATCCCAACTAACTAGCGGGAGGGCCCGGGAGCTGTTTTTT. The rearrangement uses TRBV10-3 and TRBJ2-2; 13 bases fit TRBD2. This CDR3 region has 17 residues. Germline V gene sequence: CDR1 ENHRY, CDR2 SYGVKD. V lost 6 bases, J lost 9 bases, and 13 bases stayed unmatched.

The rearrangement uses TRBV6-1 and TRBJ1-3, with a possible D match to TRBD1 (6 bases). The V gene lost 3 bases and the J gene lost 0 bases, with 15 bases spanning the gap. Germline CDR1 and CDR2: MNHNS and SASEGT. CDR3 length: 17 residues. The CDR3 nucleotides are TGTGCCAGCAGTGACGGCAGGGGAACTAACTCTGGAAACACCATATATTTT. Protein product: CASSDGRGTNSGNTIYF.

This clone was seen a single time. This chain connects TRBV7-9 to TRBJ1-2; 10 bases fit TRBD1. Trimming at V came to 5 bases and at J to 5 bases, leaving 5 bases not matched to a gene. Germline V gene sequence: CDR1 SEHNR, CDR2 FQNEAQ (reference sequence). The CDR3 runs to 14 residues. The CDR3 loop reads CASSRPGQGYGYTF. The CDR3, as DNA: TGTGCCAGCAGCAGGCCGGGACAGGGGTATGGCTACACCTTC. Complete variable domain (other parts from reference TRBV7-9 and TRBJ1-2): DTGVSQNPRHKITKRGQNVTFRCDPISEHNRLYWYRQTLGQGPEFLTYFQNEAQLEKSRLLSDRFSAERPKGSFSTLEIQRTEQGDSAMYLCASSRPGQGYGYTFGSGTRLTVV.

This chain connects TRBV7-8 to TRBJ2-5; D is ambiguous. Germline lookup yields CDR1 SGHVS and CDR2 FQNEAQ. Between the trimmed V and J ends, which lost 4 bases and 4 bases, there was a span of 13 bases. CDR3 length: 14 amino acids. For the CDR3, the DNA is TGTGCCAGCAGCTCCCATGTACATTCAGAGACCCAGTACTTC. Its protein product is CASSSHVHSETQYF.